The present T cell receptor (beta chain) was sequenced within a study of CD8 T cells in ankylosing spondylitis. V was clipped by 4 bases and J by 5 bases, with 17 bases between them. The CDR3 sequence is 16 residues long. From germline, CDR1 is SEHNR and CDR2 FQNEAQ (reference sequence). Study results and caveats: Characteristic of ankylosing spondylitis blood, it appeared, was a TCR beta motif comprising roughly eight highly homologous variants. Both synovial fluid and blood in reactive arthritis had previously been reported to carry some motif variants.

TCRdb ran MiXCR on the 5' RACE reads and lists one entry per CDR3 protein. Found here are about 500,000 distinct CDR3 sequences, 10% to 15% of them singletons; the top ten hold 6.8%. This clonotype was picked up a small number of times. Its antigen is still unknown. This clonotype originated in a male donor with ankylosing spondylitis. V and J are TRBV7-9 and TRBJ1-4; TRBD1 is a possible D gene (5 bases). Sequenced material: blood, either unsorted or a sorted T cell fraction (not recorded which). CDR3 in DNA: TGTGCCAGCAGCTCGGGGCGTGGCAGTGCGAATGAAAAACTGTTTTTT. This codes for CASSSGRGSANEKLFF.